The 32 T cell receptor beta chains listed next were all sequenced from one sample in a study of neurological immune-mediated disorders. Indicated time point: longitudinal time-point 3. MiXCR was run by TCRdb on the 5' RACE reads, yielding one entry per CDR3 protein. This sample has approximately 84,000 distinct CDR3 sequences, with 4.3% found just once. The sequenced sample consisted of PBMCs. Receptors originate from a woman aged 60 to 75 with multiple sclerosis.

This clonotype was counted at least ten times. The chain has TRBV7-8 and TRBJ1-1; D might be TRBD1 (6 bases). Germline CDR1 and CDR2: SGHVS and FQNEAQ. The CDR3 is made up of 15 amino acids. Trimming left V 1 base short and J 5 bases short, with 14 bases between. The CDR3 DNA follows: TGTGCCAGCAGCTTAGTAGGTACAGGGACGACTGAAGCTTTCTTT. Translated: CASSLVGTGTTEAFF.

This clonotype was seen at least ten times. CDR3 bases: TGTGCCAGCAGCTTGCAGGGTGACAACTCTGGAAACACCATATATTTT. This gives the protein CASSLQGDNSGNTIYF. The gene calls are TRBV5-5 and TRBJ1-3, with TRBD1 as a possible D gene (5 bases). Trimming stripped 1 base from V and 0 bases from J, with 11 bases between. Germline values: CDR1 SGHKS, CDR2 YYEKEE (reference sequence). The CDR3 spans 16 residues.

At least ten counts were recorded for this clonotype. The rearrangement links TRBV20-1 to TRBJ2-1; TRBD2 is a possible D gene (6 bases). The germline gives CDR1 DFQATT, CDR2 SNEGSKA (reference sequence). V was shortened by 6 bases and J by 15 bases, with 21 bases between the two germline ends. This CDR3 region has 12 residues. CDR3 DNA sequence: TGCAGTGCCAACGGGTACCGGGACTCCAGGTTCTTC. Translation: CSANGYRDSRFF.

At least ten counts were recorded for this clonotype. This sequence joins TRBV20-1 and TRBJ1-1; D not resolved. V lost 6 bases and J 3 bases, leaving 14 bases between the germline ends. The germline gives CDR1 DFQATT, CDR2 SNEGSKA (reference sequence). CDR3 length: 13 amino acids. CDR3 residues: CSAYRGLYTEAFF. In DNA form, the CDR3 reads TGCAGTGCCTACCGGGGATTGTACACTGAAGCTTTCTTT.

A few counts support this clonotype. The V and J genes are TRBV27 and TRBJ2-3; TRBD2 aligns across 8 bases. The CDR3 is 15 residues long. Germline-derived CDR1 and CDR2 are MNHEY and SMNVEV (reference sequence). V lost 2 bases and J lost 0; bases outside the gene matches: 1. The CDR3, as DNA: TGTGCCAGCAGTTTAACTAGCGGTAGCACAGATACGCAGTATTTT. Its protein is CASSLTSGSTDTQYF.

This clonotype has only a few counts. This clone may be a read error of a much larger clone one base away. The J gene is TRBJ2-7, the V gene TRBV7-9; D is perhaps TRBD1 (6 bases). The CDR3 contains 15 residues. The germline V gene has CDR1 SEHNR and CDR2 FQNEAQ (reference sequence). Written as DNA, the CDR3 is TGTGTCAGCAGCTTAGGGGGACATCCGTCTGATGAGCAGTACTTC. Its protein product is CVSSLGGHPSDEQYF. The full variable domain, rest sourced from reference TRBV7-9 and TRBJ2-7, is DTGVSQNPRHKITKRGQNVTFRCDPISEHNRLYWYRQTLGQGPEFLTYFQNEAQLEKSRLLSDRFSAERPKGSFSTLEIQRTEQGDSAMYLCVSSLGGHPSDEQYFGPGTRLTVT.

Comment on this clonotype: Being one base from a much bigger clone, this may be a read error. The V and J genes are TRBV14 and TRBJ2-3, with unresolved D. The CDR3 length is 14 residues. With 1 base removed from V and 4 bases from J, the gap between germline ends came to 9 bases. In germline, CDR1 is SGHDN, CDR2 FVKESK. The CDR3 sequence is CASSQVLVSDTQYF. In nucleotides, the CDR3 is TGTGCCAGCAGCCAAGTTTTGGTGTCAGATACGCAGTATTTT.

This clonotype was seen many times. CDR3 DNA: TGTGCCAGCAGCGGCCTAGTGGATTGGCAGTTCTTC. Translating gives CASSGLVDWQFF. V and J are TRBV2 and TRBJ2-1, with D hard to call. The CDR3 sequence is 12 residues long. The germline V and J ends were trimmed by 6 bases and 12 bases, with 15 bases remaining between them. The germline V gene encodes CDR1 SNHLY and CDR2 FYNNEI.

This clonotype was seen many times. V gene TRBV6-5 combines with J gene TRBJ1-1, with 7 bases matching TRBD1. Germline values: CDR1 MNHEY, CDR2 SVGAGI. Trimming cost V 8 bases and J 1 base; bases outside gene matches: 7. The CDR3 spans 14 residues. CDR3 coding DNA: TGTGCCAGCCTCAGACAGGGATCGAACACTGAAGCTTTCTTT. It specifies CASLRQGSNTEAFF.

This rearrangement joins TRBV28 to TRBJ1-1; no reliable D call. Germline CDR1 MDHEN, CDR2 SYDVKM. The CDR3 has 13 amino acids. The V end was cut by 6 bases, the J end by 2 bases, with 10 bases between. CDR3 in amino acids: CASRAGLNTEAFF. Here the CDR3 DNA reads TGTGCCAGCAGGGCTGGTTTAAACACTGAAGCTTTCTTT. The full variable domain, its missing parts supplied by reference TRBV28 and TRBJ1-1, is DVKVTQSSRYLVKRTGEKVFLECVQDMDHENMFWYRQDPGLGLRLIYFSYDVKMKEKGDIPEGYSVSREKKERFSLILESASTNQTSMYLCASRAGLNTEAFFGQGTRLTVV.

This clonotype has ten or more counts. The CDR3 reads CASSGLASSTDTQYF. The CDR3 DNA reads as TGCGCCAGCAGCGGCCTAGCGAGTAGCACAGATACGCAGTATTTT. The chain joins TRBV5-1 to TRBJ2-3, with D perhaps TRBD2 (6 bases). V gave up 4 bases and J gave up 0 bases, with 12 bases separating them. The CDR3 contains 15 residues. Germline-derived CDR1 and CDR2 are SGHRS and YFSETQ. Drawing the rest from reference TRBV5-1 and TRBJ2-3, the complete variable domain is KAGVTQTPRYLIKTRGQQVTLSCSPISGHRSVSWYQQTPGQGLQFLFEYFSETQRNKGNFPGRFSGRQFSNSRSEMNVSTLELGDSALYLCASSGLASSTDTQYFGPGTRLTVL.

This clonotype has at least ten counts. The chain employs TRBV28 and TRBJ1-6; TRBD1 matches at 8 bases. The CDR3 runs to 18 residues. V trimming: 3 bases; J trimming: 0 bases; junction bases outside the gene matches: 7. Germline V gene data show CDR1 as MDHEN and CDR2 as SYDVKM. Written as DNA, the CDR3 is TGTGCCAGCAGTTTGATGAGACAGGGGAGCTCCTATAATTCACCCCTCCACTTT. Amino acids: CASSLMRQGSSYNSPLHF. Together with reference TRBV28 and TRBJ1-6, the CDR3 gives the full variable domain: DVKVTQSSRYLVKRTGEKVFLECVQDMDHENMFWYRQDPGLGLRLIYFSYDVKMKEKGDIPEGYSVSREKKERFSLILESASTNQTSMYLCASSLMRQGSSYNSPLHFGNGTRLTVT.

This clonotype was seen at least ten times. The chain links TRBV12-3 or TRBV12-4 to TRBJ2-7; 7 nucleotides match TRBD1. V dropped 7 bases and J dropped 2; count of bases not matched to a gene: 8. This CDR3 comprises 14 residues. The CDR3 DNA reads TGTGCCAGCACCCGGGGACAGTCCACCTACGAGCAGTACTTC. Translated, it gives CASTRGQSTYEQYF.

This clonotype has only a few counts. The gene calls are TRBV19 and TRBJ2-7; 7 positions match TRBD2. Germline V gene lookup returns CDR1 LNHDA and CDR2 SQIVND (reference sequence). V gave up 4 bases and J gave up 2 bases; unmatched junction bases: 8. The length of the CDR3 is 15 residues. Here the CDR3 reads CASSTQRGLPYEQYF. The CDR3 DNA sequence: TGTGCCAGTAGTACCCAGCGGGGCCTCCCCTACGAGCAGTACTTC. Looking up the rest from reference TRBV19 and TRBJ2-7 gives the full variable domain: DGGITQSPKYLFRKEGQNVTLSCEQNLNHDAMYWYRQDPGQGLRLIYYSQIVNDFQKGDIAEGYSVSREKKESFPLTVTSAQKNPTAFYLCASSTQRGLPYEQYFGPGTRLTVT.

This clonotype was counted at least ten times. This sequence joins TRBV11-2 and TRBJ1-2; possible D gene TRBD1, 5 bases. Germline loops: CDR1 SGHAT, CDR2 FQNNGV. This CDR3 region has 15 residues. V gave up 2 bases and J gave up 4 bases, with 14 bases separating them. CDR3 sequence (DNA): TGTGCCAGCAGCTTAAGCATCTGGGGGGGCTATGGCTACACCTTC. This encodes CASSLSIWGGYGYTF.

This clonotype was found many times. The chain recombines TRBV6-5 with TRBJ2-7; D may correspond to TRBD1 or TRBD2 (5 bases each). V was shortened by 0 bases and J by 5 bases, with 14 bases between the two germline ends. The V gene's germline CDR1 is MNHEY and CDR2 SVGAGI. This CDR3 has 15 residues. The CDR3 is CASSYSRVGDHEQYF. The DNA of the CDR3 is TGTGCCAGCAGTTACTCGCGGGTAGGGGACCACGAGCAGTACTTC.

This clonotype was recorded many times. The chain's CDR3 is CSTLRDSYEQYF. In DNA form, the CDR3 reads TGCAGTACCCTCCGGGACAGCTACGAGCAGTACTTC. The chain combines TRBV20-1 with TRBJ2-7, with 7 bases aligning to TRBD1. This CDR3 spans 12 amino acids. From germline, CDR1 is DFQATT and CDR2 SNEGSKA (reference sequence). Trimming cost V 8 bases and J 3 bases; bases outside gene matches: 7.

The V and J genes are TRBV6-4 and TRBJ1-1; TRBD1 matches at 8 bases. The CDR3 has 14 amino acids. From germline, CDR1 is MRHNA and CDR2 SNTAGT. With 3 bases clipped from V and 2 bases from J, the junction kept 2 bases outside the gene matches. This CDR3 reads CASSEDRGNTEAFF. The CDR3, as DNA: TGTGCCAGCAGTGAAGACAGGGGCAACACTGAAGCTTTCTTT.

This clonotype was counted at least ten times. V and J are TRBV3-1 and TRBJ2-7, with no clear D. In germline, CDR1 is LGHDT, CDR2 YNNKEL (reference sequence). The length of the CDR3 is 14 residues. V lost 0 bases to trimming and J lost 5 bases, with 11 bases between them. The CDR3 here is CASSQDRLFHEQYF. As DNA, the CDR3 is TGTGCCAGCAGCCAAGACCGACTCTTCCACGAGCAGTACTTC.

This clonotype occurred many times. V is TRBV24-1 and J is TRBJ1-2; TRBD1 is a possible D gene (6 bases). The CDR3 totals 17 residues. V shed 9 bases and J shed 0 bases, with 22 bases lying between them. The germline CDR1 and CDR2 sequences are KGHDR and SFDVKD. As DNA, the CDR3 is TGTGCCACCCGTTCCGGACAAGACAGGACCTCTAACTATGGCTACACCTTC. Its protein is CATRSGQDRTSNYGYTF.

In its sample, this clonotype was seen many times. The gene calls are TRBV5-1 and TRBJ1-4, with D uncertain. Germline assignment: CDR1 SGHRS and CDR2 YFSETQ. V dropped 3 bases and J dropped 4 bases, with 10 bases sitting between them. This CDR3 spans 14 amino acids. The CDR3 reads CASSWAADNEKLFF. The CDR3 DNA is TGCGCCAGCAGCTGGGCAGCCGATAATGAAAAACTGTTTTTT.

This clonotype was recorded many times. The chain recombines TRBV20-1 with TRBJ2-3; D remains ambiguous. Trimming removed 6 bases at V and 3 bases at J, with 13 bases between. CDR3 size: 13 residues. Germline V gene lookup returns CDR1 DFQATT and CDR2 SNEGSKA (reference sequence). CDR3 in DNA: TGCAGTGCGCCAGACCATGGGACAGATACGCAGTATTTT. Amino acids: CSAPDHGTDTQYF.

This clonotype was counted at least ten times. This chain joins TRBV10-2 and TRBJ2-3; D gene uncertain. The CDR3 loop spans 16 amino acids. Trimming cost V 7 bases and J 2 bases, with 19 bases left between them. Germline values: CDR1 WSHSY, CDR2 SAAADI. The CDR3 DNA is TGCGCCAGCACGGGCCGTCAGACCACACCCACAGATACGCAGTATTTT. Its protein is CASTGRQTTPTDTQYF.

CDR3 residues: CAWRPPGAANEQYF. The CDR3 DNA is TGTGCCTGGCGACCGCCGGGGGCGGCCAACGAGCAGTACTTC. The J gene is TRBJ2-7, the V gene TRBV30; tentatively, D is TRBD1 or TRBD2 (6 bases each). Trimming took 5 bases from V and 5 from J, leaving 19 bases between them. Germline V CDR1 and CDR2: GTSNPN, SVGIG (reference sequence). The CDR3 has 14 amino acids.

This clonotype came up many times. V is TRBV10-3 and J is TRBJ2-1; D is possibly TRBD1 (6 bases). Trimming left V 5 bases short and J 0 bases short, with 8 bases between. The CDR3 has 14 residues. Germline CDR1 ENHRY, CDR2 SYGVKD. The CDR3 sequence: CAISRGGSYNEQFF. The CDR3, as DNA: TGTGCCATCAGTAGAGGGGGCTCCTACAATGAGCAGTTCTTC.

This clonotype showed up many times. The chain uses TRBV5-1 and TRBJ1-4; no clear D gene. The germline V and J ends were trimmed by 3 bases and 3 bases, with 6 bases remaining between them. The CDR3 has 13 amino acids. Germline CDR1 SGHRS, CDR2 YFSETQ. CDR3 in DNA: TGCGCCAGCAGCTGGTCGTCTAATGAAAAACTGTTTTTT. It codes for CASSWSSNEKLFF.

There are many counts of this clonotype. Written as DNA, the CDR3 is TGCAGTGCTAGAGATCTTACGGGGACCAGGGAAATTTATAATTCACCCCTCCACTTT. This sequence encodes CSARDLTGTREIYNSPLHF. This sequence joins TRBV20-1 and TRBJ1-6; possible D gene TRBD1, 5 bases. Trimming removed 0 bases from V and 4 bases from J, with 22 bases in between. Looked up from germline, CDR1 is DFQATT and CDR2 is SNEGSKA (reference sequence). This CDR3 contains 19 residues.

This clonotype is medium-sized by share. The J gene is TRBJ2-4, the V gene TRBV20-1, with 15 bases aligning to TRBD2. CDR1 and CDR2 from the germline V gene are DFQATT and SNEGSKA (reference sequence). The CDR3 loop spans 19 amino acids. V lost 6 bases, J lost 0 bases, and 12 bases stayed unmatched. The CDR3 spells CSAKPPGTSGGRAKNIQYF. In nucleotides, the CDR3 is TGCAGTGCGAAACCTCCCGGGACTAGCGGGGGGAGAGCCAAAAACATTCAGTACTTC.

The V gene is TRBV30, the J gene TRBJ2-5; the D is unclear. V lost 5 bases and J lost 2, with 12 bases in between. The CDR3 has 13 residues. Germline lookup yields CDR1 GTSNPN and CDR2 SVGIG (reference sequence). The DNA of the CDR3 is TGTGCCTGGTTGCGTGGGTTACAAGAGACCCAGTACTTC. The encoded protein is CAWLRGLQETQYF.

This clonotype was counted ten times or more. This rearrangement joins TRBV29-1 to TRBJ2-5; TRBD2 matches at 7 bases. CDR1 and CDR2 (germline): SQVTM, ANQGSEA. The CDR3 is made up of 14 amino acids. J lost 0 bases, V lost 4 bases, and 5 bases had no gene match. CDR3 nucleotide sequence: TGCAGCGTTGTTTCCGGACTAGACCAAGAGACCCAGTACTTC. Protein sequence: CSVVSGLDQETQYF.

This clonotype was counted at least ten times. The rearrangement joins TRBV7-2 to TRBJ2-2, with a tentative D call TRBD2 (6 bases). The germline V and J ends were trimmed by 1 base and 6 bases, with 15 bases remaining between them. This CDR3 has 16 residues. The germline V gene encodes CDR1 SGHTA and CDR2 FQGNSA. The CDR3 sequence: CASSLVTGVISGELFF. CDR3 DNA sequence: TGTGCCAGCAGCTTAGTTACGGGGGTAATTTCCGGGGAGCTGTTTTTT. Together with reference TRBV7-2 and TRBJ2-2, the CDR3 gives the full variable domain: GAGVSQSPSNKVTEKGKDVELRCDPISGHTALYWYRQSLGQGLEFLIYFQGNSAPDKSGLPSDRFSAERTGGSVSTLTIQRTQQEDSAVYLCASSLVTGVISGELFFGEGSRLTVL.

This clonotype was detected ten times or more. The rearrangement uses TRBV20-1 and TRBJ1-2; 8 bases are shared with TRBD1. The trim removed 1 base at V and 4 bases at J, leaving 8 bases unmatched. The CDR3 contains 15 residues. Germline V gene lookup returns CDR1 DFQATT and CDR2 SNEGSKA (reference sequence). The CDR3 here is CSARVAGTGGYGYTF. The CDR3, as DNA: TGCAGTGCTAGAGTTGCCGGGACAGGAGGCTATGGCTACACCTTC.